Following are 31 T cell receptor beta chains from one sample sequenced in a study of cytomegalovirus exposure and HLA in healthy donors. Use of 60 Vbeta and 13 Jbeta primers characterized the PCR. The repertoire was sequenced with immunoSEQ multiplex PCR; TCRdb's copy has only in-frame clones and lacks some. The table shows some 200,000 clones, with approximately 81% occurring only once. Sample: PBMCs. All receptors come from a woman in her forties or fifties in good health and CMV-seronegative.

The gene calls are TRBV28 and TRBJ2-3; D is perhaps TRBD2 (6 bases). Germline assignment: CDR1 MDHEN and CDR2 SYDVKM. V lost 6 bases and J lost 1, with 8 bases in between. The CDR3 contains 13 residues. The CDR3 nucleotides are TGTGCCAGCAGAGGCGGGGGCACAGATACGCAGTATTTT. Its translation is CASRGGGTDTQYF.

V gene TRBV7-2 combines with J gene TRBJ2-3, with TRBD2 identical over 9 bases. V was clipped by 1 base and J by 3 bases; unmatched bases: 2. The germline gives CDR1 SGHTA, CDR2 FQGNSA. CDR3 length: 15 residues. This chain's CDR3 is CASSLGSGSTDTQYF. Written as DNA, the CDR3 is TGTGCCAGCAGCTTAGGTAGCGGGAGTACAGATACGCAGTATTTT.

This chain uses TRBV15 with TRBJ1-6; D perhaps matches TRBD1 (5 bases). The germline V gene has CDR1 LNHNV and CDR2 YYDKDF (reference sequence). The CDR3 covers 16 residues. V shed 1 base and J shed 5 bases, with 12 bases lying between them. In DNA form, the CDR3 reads TGTGCCACCAGCAGAGGGTTGGGGCAGGATAATTCACCCCTCCACTTT. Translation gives CATSRGLGQDNSPLHF.

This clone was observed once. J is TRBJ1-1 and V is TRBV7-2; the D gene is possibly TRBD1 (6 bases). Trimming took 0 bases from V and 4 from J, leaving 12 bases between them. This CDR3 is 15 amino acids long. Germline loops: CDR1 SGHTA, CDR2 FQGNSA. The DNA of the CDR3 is TGTGCCAGCAGCTTAGCGGGACAATCGGCCACTGAAGCTTTCTTT. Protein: CASSLAGQSATEAFF.

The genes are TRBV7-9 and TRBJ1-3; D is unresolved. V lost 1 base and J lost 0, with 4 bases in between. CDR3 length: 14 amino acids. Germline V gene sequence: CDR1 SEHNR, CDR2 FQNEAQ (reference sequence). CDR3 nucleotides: TGTGCCAGCAGCTTAGGAGACTCTGGAAACACCATATATTTT. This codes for CASSLGDSGNTIYF.

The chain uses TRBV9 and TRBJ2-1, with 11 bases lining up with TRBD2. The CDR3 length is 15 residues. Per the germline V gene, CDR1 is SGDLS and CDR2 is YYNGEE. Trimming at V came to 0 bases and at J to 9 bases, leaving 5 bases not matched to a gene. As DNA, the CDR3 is TGTGCCAGCAGCGTAGTGACTAGCGGGGTTGGTGAGCAGTTCTTC. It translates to CASSVVTSGVGEQFF.

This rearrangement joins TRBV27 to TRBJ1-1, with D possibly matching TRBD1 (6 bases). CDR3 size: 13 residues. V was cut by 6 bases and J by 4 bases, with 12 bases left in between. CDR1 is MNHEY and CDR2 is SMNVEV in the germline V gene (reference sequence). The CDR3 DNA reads TGTGCCAGCAGCCTCCAGGGGAGCACTGAAGCTTTCTTT. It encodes CASSLQGSTEAFF.

CDR3 loop: CASRQTGGSYEQYF. CDR3 nucleotide sequence: TGTGCCAGCAGACAAACGGGAGGGTCCTACGAGCAGTACTTC. The rearrangement uses TRBV6-5 and TRBJ2-5, with 8 bases lining up with TRBD2. The J call may not be correct, given that the DNA end is closer to TRBJ2-7. This CDR3 is 14 amino acids long. CDR1 is MNHEY, CDR2 SVGAGI, per germline.

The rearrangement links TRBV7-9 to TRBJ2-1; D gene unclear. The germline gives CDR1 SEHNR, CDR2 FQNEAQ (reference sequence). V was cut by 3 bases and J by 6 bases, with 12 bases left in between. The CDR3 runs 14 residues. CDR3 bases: TGTGCCAGCAGCTTGGTAGTGTCAGGCAATGAGCAGTTCTTC. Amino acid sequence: CASSLVVSGNEQFF. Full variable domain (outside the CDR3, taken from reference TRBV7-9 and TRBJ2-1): DTGVSQNPRHKITKRGQNVTFRCDPISEHNRLYWYRQTLGQGPEFLTYFQNEAQLEKSRLLSDRFSAERPKGSFSTLEIQRTEQGDSAMYLCASSLVVSGNEQFFGPGTRLTVL.

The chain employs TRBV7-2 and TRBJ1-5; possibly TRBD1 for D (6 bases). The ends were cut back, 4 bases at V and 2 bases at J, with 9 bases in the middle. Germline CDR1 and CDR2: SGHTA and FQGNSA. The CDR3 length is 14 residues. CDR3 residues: CASSSRQGNQPQHF. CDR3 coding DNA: TGTGCCAGCAGCTCCAGACAGGGCAATCAGCCCCAGCATTTT.

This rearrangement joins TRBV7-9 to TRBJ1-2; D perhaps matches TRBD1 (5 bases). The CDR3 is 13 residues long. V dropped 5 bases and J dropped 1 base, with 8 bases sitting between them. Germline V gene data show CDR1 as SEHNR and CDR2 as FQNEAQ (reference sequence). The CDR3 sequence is CASSLQVNYGYTF. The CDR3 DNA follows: TGTGCCAGCAGCCTACAGGTTAACTATGGCTACACCTTC. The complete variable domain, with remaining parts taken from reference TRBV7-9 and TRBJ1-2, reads DTGVSQNPRHKITKRGQNVTFRCDPISEHNRLYWYRQTLGQGPEFLTYFQNEAQLEKSRLLSDRFSAERPKGSFSTLEIQRTEQGDSAMYLCASSLQVNYGYTFGSGTRLTVV.

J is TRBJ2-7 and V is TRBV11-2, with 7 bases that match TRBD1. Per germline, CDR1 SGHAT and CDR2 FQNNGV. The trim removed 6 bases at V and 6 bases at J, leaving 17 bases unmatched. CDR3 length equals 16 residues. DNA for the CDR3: TGTGCCAGCAGTTTGTTCTACAGGGGCGACCCTGGCGAGCAGTACTTC. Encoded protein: CASSLFYRGDPGEQYF.

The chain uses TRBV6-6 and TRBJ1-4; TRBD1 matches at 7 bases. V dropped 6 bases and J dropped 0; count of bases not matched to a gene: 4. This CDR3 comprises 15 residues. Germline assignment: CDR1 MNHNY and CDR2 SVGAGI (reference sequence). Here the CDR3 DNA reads TGTGCCAGCAGAACTACAGGGGCAACTAATGAAAAACTGTTTTTT. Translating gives CASRTTGATNEKLFF.

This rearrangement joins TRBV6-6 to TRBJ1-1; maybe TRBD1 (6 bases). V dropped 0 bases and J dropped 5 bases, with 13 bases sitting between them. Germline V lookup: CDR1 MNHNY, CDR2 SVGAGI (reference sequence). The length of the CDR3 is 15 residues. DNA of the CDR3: TGTGCCAGCAGTTACTCGATACAGGGTCAAACTGAAGCTTTCTTT. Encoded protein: CASSYSIQGQTEAFF.

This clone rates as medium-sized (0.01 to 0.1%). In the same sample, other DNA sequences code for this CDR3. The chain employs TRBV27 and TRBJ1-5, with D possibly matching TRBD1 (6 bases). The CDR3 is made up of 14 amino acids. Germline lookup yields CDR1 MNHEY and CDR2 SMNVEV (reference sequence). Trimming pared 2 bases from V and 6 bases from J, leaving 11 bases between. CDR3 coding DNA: TGTGCCAGCAGTTTAGGCCAGGGGATTCAGCCCCAGCATTTT. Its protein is CASSLGQGIQPQHF.

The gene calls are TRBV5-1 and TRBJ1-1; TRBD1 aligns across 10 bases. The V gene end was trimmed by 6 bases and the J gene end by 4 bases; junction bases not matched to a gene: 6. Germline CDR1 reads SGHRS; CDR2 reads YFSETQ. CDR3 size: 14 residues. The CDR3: CASNLGQGGTEAFF. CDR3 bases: TGCGCCAGCAACCTCGGACAGGGGGGCACTGAAGCTTTCTTT. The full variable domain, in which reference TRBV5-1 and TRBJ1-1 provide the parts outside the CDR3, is KAGVTQTPRYLIKTRGQQVTLSCSPISGHRSVSWYQQTPGQGLQFLFEYFSETQRNKGNFPGRFSGRQFSNSRSEMNVSTLELGDSALYLCASNLGQGGTEAFFGQGTRLTVV.

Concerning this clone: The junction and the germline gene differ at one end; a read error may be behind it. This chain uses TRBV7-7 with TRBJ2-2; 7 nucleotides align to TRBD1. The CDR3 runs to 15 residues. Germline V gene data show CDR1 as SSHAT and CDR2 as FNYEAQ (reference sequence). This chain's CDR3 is CASSPDRASTGELFF. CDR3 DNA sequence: TGTGCTAGCAGCCCCGACAGGGCAAGCACCGGGGAGCTGTTTTTT.

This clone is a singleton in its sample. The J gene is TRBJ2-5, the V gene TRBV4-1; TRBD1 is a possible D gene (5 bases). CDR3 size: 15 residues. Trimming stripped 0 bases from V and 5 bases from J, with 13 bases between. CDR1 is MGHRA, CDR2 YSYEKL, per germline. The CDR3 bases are TGCGCCAGCAGCCAAGATCAGGGCCCCCCGGAGACCCAGTACTTC. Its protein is CASSQDQGPPETQYF.

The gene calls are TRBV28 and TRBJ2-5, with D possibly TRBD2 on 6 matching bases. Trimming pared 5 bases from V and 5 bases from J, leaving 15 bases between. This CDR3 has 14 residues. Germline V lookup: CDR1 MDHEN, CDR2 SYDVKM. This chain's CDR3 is CASSAPTRRETQYF. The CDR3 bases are TGTGCCAGCAGTGCGCCGACTAGACGGGAGACCCAGTACTTC. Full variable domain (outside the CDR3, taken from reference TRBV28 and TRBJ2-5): DVKVTQSSRYLVKRTGEKVFLECVQDMDHENMFWYRQDPGLGLRLIYFSYDVKMKEKGDIPEGYSVSREKKERFSLILESASTNQTSMYLCASSAPTRRETQYFGPGTRLLVL.

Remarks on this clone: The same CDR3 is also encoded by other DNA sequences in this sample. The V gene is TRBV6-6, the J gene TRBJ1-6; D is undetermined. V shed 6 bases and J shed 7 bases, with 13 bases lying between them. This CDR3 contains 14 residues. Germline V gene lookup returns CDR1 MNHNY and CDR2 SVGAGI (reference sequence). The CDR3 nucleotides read TGTGCCAGCAGAGAACAAGGAGGGAATTCACCCCTCCACTTT. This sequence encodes CASREQGGNSPLHF.

DNA of the CDR3: TGTGCCAGCAACCGTGGGGGGTCCTACGAGCAGTACTTC. It codes for CASNRGGSYEQYF. The gene calls are TRBV25-1 and TRBJ2-7, with D perhaps TRBD2 (6 bases). The V gene's germline CDR1 is MGHDK and CDR2 SYGVNS. The CDR3 extends over 13 amino acids. Trimming removed 7 bases at V and 1 base at J, with 11 bases between.

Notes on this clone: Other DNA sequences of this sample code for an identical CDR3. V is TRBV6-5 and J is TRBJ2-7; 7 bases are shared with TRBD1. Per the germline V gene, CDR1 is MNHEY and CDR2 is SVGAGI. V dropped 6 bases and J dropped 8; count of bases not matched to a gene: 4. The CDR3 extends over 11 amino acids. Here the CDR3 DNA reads TGTGCCAGCAGGAAGACAGGGAAGCAGTACTTC. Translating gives CASRKTGKQYF.

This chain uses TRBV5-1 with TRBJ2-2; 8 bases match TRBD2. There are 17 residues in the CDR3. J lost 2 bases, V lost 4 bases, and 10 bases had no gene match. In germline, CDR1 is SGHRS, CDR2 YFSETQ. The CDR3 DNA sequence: TGCGCCAGCAGCAAGGGAGGACTAGCACTTAACACCGGGGAGCTGTTTTTT. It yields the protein CASSKGGLALNTGELFF.

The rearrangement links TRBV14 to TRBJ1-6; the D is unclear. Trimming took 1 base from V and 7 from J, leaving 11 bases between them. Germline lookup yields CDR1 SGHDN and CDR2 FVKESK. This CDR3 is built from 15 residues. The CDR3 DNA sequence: TGTGCCAGCAGCCAAGGAACCAGGCCCAATTCACCCCTCCACTTT. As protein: CASSQGTRPNSPLHF.

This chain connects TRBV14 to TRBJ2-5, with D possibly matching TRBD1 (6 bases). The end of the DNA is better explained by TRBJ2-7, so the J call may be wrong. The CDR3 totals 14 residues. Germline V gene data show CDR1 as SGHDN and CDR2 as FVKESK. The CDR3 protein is CASSPWEGGYEQYF. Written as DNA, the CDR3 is TGTGCCAGCAGCCCGTGGGAAGGGGGCTACGAGCAGTACTTC.

The CDR3 nucleotides read TGTGCCAGCTGGACGCCCGGGATCTACAATGAGCAGTTCTTC. Translation: CASWTPGIYNEQFF. The rearrangement uses TRBV28 and TRBJ2-1; D possibly corresponds to TRBD2 (5 bases). Trimming removed 8 bases from V and 3 bases from J, with 14 bases in between. This CDR3 is 14 amino acids long. CDR1 and CDR2 (germline): MDHEN, SYDVKM.

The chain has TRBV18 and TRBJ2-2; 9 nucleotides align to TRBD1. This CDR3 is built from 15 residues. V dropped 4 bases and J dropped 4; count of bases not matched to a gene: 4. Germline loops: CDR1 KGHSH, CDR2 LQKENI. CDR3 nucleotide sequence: TGTGCCAGCTCACGTGGACAGGGGAGCACCGGGGAGCTGTTTTTT. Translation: CASSRGQGSTGELFF.

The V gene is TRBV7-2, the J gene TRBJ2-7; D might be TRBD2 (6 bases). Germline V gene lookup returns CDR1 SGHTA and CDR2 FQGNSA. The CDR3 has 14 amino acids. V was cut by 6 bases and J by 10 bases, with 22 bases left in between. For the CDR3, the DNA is TGTGCCAGCAGTACAGTCCCCGGGAGACCGCATCAGTACTTC. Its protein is CASSTVPGRPHQYF. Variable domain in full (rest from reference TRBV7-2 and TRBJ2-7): GAGVSQSPSNKVTEKGKDVELRCDPISGHTALYWYRQSLGQGLEFLIYFQGNSAPDKSGLPSDRFSAERTGGSVSTLTIQRTQQEDSAVYLCASSTVPGRPHQYFGPGTRLTVT.

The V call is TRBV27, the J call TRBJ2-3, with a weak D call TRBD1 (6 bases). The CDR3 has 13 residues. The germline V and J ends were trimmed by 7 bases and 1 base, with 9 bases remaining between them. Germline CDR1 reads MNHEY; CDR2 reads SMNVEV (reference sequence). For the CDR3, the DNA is TGTGCCAGCACGGACAGCCGCACAGATACGCAGTATTTT. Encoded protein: CASTDSRTDTQYF.

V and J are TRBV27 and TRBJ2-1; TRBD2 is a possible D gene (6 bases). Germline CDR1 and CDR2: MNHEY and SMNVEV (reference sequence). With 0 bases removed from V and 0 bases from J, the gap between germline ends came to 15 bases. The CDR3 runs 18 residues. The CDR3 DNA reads TGTGCCAGCAGTTTATCGCGGGGCGGGGCGAGCTCCTACAATGAGCAGTTCTTC. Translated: CASSLSRGGASSYNEQFF.

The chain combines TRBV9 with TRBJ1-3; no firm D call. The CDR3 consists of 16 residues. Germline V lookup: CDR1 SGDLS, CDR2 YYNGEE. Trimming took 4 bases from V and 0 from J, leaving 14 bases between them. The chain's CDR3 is CASSQQDPSSGNTIYF. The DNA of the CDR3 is TGTGCCAGCAGCCAACAAGATCCTAGCTCTGGAAACACCATATATTTT.